A single sample is the source of the 2 T cell receptor beta chains below, sequenced in a study of blood T cell repertoires in COVID-19. TCRdb's copy holds only in-frame clones and misses some; the assay was immunoSEQ multiplex PCR. The table has about 200,000 clones, under 80% seen once. The sample taken for sequencing was peripheral blood. These receptor sequences come from a man aged 45-65 years who had recovered from COVID-19.

The rearrangement joins TRBV7-3 to TRBJ2-7; the D gene is possibly TRBD2 (5 bases). Trimming left V 4 bases short and J 6 bases short, with 13 bases between. The CDR3 contains 13 residues. Looked up from germline, CDR1 is SGHTA and CDR2 is FQGTGA. CDR3 residues: CASSSHEGFEQYF. The DNA for the CDR3 is TGTGCCAGCAGCTCCCACGAGGGTTTCGAGCAGTACTTC.

This clone was counted a few times. This chain uses TRBV27 with TRBJ2-7; 11 nucleotides line up with TRBD2. There are 17 residues in the CDR3. Germline values: CDR1 MNHEY, CDR2 SMNVEV (reference sequence). The V gene end was trimmed by 3 bases and the J gene end by 0 bases; junction bases not matched to a gene: 7. The CDR3 loop reads CASSFLASGRYSYEQYF. DNA of the CDR3: TGTGCCAGCAGTTTTCTTGCTAGCGGGAGGTACTCCTACGAGCAGTACTTC.